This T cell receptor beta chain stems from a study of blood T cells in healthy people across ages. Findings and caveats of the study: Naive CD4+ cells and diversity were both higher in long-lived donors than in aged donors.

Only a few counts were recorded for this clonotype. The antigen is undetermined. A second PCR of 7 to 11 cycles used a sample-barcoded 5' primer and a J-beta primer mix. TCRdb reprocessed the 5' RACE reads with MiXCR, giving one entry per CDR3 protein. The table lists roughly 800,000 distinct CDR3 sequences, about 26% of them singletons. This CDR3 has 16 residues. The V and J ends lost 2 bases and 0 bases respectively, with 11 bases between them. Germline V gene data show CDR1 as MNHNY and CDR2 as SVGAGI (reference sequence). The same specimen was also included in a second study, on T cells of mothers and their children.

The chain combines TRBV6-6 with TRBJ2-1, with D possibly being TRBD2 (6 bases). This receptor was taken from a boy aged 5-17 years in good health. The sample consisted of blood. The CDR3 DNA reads TGTGCCAGCAGTTACAGGGCGGGGAGCTCCTACAATGAGCAGTTCTTC. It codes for CASSYRAGSSYNEQFF.